This TCR beta chain was sequenced during a study of blood T cell repertoires in COVID-19. Looking at the study overall: COVID-19 samples from acute and convalescent phases originated in the United States, Italy and Spain. Sample material is recorded as cDNA or gDNA derived from T cells, B-cell-depleted T cells, or PBMCs.

The CDR3 consists of 13 residues. The germline V and J ends were trimmed by 3 bases and 16 bases, with 18 bases remaining between them. CDR1 is LGHDT, CDR2 YNNKEL, per germline (reference sequence). Per the authors' pipeline: Reference gene primers were amplified, and this amplification served to estimate nucleated cell counts. This table comes from immunoSEQ multiplex PCR, and its TCRdb copy is limited to in-frame clones, with some not included. The D gene and trimming were derived from the DNA, and the V and J assignments and clone size from that table. The sample shows more than 150,000 clones, roughly 84% of them seen only once.

Sequenced input: peripheral blood. The source is a man aged 45 to 65 with active or convalescent COVID-19. The chain recombines TRBV3-1 (or the pseudogene TRBV3-2) with TRBJ1-4; TRBD1 is a possible D gene (6 bases). The CDR3 DNA sequence: TGTGCCAGCAGCCATACACAGGGACGGACCCCGTTTTTT. Translating it yields CASSHTQGRTPFF.